The 24 T cell receptor beta chains presented below share a single source sample, sequenced in a study of early T cells in non-severe SARS-CoV-2 infection. TCRdb fed the 5' RACE reads into MiXCR, producing one record per CDR3 protein. In the table there are 84,000 or so distinct CDR3 sequences, more than 13% of which are singletons. Sequenced material: whole blood. The receptors derive from an adult who was a healthcare worker with PCR-confirmed SARS-CoV-2 infection or an uninfected control (not recorded which).

This chain links TRBV29-1 with TRBJ2-5; 10 bases line up with TRBD2. CDR3 size: 13 residues. CDR1 is SQVTM, CDR2 ANQGSEA, per germline. CDR3 sequence reads: CSVTSGAGLAQYF. The CDR3 bases are TGCAGTGTCACTAGCGGGGCTGGGTTGGCCCAGTACTTC.

This chain uses TRBV6-2 or TRBV6-3 with TRBJ2-2, with 11 bases fitting TRBD2. The V gene's germline CDR1 is MNHEY and CDR2 SVGEGT. The junction had 13 bases not matched to a gene; V was cut back by 6 bases and J by 4 bases. This CDR3 contains 18 residues. CDR3 bases: TGTGCCAGCAGCCATCATCCTAGCGGGGGGCCCACCACCGGGGAGCTGTTTTTT. Protein: CASSHHPSGGPTTGELFF.

This clonotype appeared a few times. This chain connects TRBV28 to TRBJ2-5; D is unresolved. V lost 1 base and J 4 bases, leaving 10 bases between the germline ends. This CDR3 has 14 residues. CDR1 MDHEN and CDR2 SYDVKM come from the germline V gene. Written as DNA, the CDR3 is TGTGCCAGCAGTTTATTCGGGCAGGTAGAGACCCAGTACTTC. Protein product: CASSLFGQVETQYF.

J is TRBJ2-5 and V is TRBV2; D gene unclear. V lost 8 bases and J lost 5, with 9 bases in between. Germline lookup yields CDR1 SNHLY and CDR2 FYNNEI. The CDR3 spans 11 residues. The CDR3 nucleotides are TGTGCCAGCGGGGAAGCTGAGACCCAGTACTTC. Its protein product is CASGEAETQYF.

The gene calls are TRBV11-2 and TRBJ2-5; D is ambiguous. The CDR3 extends over 13 amino acids. Trimming took off 0 bases at V and 4 bases at J, with 6 bases between the two ends. Looked up from germline, CDR1 is SGHAT and CDR2 is FQNNGV. DNA of the CDR3: TGTGCCAGCAGCTTAGAGGCAGTAGAGACCCAGTACTTC. Protein product: CASSLEAVETQYF.

This clonotype was picked up a small number of times. This rearrangement joins TRBV28 to TRBJ2-1; D may be TRBD1 or TRBD2 (5 bases each). The CDR3 runs to 13 residues. Deletions cut 8 bases from V and 10 bases from J, with 18 bases between. CDR1 MDHEN and CDR2 SYDVKM come from the germline V gene. This CDR3 reads CASRRDVQWEQFF. The CDR3 nucleotides read TGTGCCAGCCGACGGGACGTACAATGGGAGCAGTTCTTC.

This clonotype was seen a handful of times. The rearrangement uses TRBV6-5 and TRBJ1-3; the match to TRBD1 covers 8 bases. V was clipped by 3 bases and J by 0 bases; unmatched bases: 1. Germline loops: CDR1 MNHEY, CDR2 SVGAGI. The CDR3 covers 15 residues. The CDR3 reads CASSYGTGSGNTIYF. CDR3 coding DNA: TGTGCCAGCAGTTATGGGACAGGCTCTGGAAACACCATATATTTT.

This clonotype was detected ten times or more. This sequence joins TRBV28 and TRBJ2-3; 7 positions match TRBD2. CDR1 MDHEN and CDR2 SYDVKM come from the germline V gene. There are 16 residues in the CDR3. V trimming: 5 bases; J trimming: 2 bases; junction bases outside the gene matches: 10. The CDR3 DNA reads TGTGCCAGCAGTGCACCGGGCGGGGGTCCCACAGATACGCAGTATTTT. Amino acids: CASSAPGGGPTDTQYF.

This sequence joins TRBV7-9 and TRBJ1-2; D is perhaps TRBD1 (5 bases). V dropped 8 bases and J dropped 7 bases, with 20 bases sitting between them. Germline CDR1 SEHNR, CDR2 FQNEAQ (reference sequence). The CDR3 extends over 14 amino acids. The CDR3 DNA is TGTGCCAGCCTCTCCGGGGACCGAGAAGGTGGCTACACCTTC. Protein: CASLSGDREGGYTF.

This chain links TRBV11-1 with TRBJ2-1; 11 bases line up with TRBD1. Germline V lookup: CDR1 SGHAT, CDR2 FQDESV (reference sequence). V trimming: 6 bases; J trimming: 0 bases; junction bases outside the gene matches: 4. The CDR3 is 16 amino acids. As DNA, the CDR3 is TGTGCCAGCAGTTGGGACAGGGGGAGCTCCTACAATGAGCAGTTCTTC. Protein: CASSWDRGSSYNEQFF.

The chain combines TRBV4-2 with TRBJ1-2; D not resolved. The CDR3 has 17 amino acids. CDR1 and CDR2 from the germline V gene are LGHNA and YNFKEQ. The V and J ends lost 0 bases and 12 bases respectively, with 26 bases between them. The DNA of the CDR3 is TGTGCCAGCAGCCAAGACATTGTGACGGGCGTCGGCGCCAGTAACACCTTC. Translated, it gives CASSQDIVTGVGASNTF.

The chain recombines TRBV4-1 with TRBJ2-2; D is perhaps TRBD1 or TRBD2 (5 bases each). The CDR3 contains 15 residues. Germline V gene sequence: CDR1 MGHRA, CDR2 YSYEKL. Trimming shortened V by 1 base and J by 3 bases, and 9 bases separated the two germline ends. The CDR3: CASSQGDRYTGELFF. The DNA of the CDR3 is TGCGCCAGCAGCCAAGGGGACCGCTACACCGGGGAGCTGTTTTTT.

The table lists this clonotype with many counts. The chain employs TRBV12-3 or TRBV12-4 and TRBJ2-2; 7 nucleotides align to TRBD1. This CDR3 has 15 amino acids. J lost 6 bases, V lost 4 bases, and 8 bases had no gene match. The CDR3 DNA reads as TGTGCCAGCAGTTCCAACAGGGGTCGATCCGGGGAGCTGTTTTTT. It yields the protein CASSSNRGRSGELFF.

The chain carries TRBV28 and TRBJ2-1; 10 nucleotides agree with TRBD2. The germline gives CDR1 MDHEN, CDR2 SYDVKM. CDR3 length: 16 residues. V shed 7 bases, J shed 7 bases, and the junction held 13 bases outside the gene matches. The CDR3 sequence: CASTDSSGTSANEQFF. For the CDR3, the DNA is TGTGCCAGCACCGACTCCTCAGGGACTAGCGCAAATGAGCAGTTCTTC.

V and J are TRBV18 and TRBJ2-3; D call uncertain. The CDR3 is made up of 13 amino acids. V was pared by 6 bases and J by 5 bases, with 12 bases between. CDR1 and CDR2 from the germline V gene are KGHSH and LQKENI. The CDR3 bases are TGTGCCAGCTCCCCTACCTCGGGAGATACGCAGTATTTT. As protein: CASSPTSGDTQYF.

This clonotype was counted a few times. The rearrangement joins TRBV29-1 to TRBJ2-7; unclear D gene. CDR1 and CDR2 (germline): SQVTM, ANQGSEA. This CDR3 contains 13 residues. Trimming pared 5 bases from V and 0 bases from J, leaving 11 bases between. CDR3 DNA sequence: TGCAGCGTTCAAAGGTCGAGCTCCTACGAGCAGTACTTC. Translated: CSVQRSSSYEQYF.

The chain uses TRBV7-9 and TRBJ1-2; unclear D gene. V gave up 5 bases and J gave up 8 bases, with 12 bases separating them. From germline, CDR1 is SEHNR and CDR2 FQNEAQ (reference sequence). CDR3 length equals 12 residues. For the CDR3, the DNA is TGTGCCAGCAGCCCCCCCATCGAGGGCTACACCTTC. Translating it yields CASSPPIEGYTF.

This clonotype was seen a few times. This rearrangement joins TRBV6-5 to TRBJ1-3; D possibly corresponds to TRBD1 (5 bases). This CDR3 has 15 amino acids. Between the trimmed V and J ends, which lost 6 bases and 0 bases, there was a span of 12 bases. CDR1 MNHEY and CDR2 SVGAGI come from the germline V gene. The CDR3 region is CASRGRGGSGNTIYF. CDR3 sequence (DNA): TGTGCCAGCAGGGGACGGGGGGGCTCTGGAAACACCATATATTTT.

The chain joins TRBV20-1 to TRBJ1-6, with D unresolved. V was cut by 6 bases and J by 6 bases, with 21 bases left in between. Germline assignment: CDR1 DFQATT and CDR2 SNEGSKA (reference sequence). CDR3 length: 16 residues. The CDR3 bases are TGCAGTGCAGATGCTAACGGTCGCGGATTTAATTCACCCCTCCACTTT. This sequence encodes CSADANGRGFNSPLHF.

This clonotype has more than one count but fewer than ten. The chain couples TRBV30 to TRBJ1-2; weak D call: TRBD1 (6 bases). This CDR3 contains 15 residues. V was trimmed by 0 bases and J by 9 bases, leaving 20 bases between them. In germline, CDR1 is GTSNPN, CDR2 SVGIG (reference sequence). The chain's CDR3 is CAWSVPRTAGGSYTF. The CDR3 bases are TGTGCCTGGAGTGTACCTAGGACAGCCGGCGGAAGCTACACCTTC.

This clonotype was detected only a few times. The junction does not match germline at one end; this may be a read error. This chain joins TRBV7-3 and TRBJ2-1, with D possibly TRBD1 on 7 matching bases. Looked up from germline, CDR1 is SGHTA and CDR2 is FQGTGA. This CDR3 has 15 residues. CDR3 nucleotides: TGTGTCAGCAGCCGCCAGGGGGGCACCTACAATGAGCAGTTCTTC. This gives the protein CVSSRQGGTYNEQFF.

The gene calls are TRBV13 and TRBJ2-6; 7 nucleotides line up with TRBD1. Germline CDR1 PRHDT, CDR2 FYEKMQ (reference sequence). The CDR3 length is 16 residues. With 3 bases clipped from V and 2 bases from J, the junction kept 4 bases outside the gene matches. Here the CDR3 reads CASSLGQLAGANVLTF. The CDR3 DNA follows: TGTGCCAGCAGCTTGGGACAGCTTGCTGGGGCCAACGTCCTGACTTTC. The whole variable domain, filled in from reference TRBV13 and TRBJ2-6, reads AAGVIQSPRHLIKEKRETATLKCYPIPRHDTVYWYQQGPGQDPQFLISFYEKMQSDKGSIPDRFSAQQFSDYHSELNMSSLELGDSALYFCASSLGQLAGANVLTFGAGSRLTVL.

This clonotype was observed a few times. V usage is TRBV2 and J usage is TRBJ1-2; the match to TRBD1 covers 11 bases. V was pared by 8 bases and J by 5 bases, with 7 bases of the junction left unmatched. CDR1 is SNHLY, CDR2 FYNNEI, per germline. The CDR3 totals 14 residues. CDR3 coding DNA: TGTGCCAGCCGCGGACAGGGGGCATGGTATGGCTACACCTTC. Translating it yields CASRGQGAWYGYTF.

The chain employs TRBV27 and TRBJ1-6, with D perhaps TRBD1 (5 bases). V was clipped by 2 bases and J by 7 bases, with 9 bases between them. Germline CDR1 and CDR2: MNHEY and SMNVEV (reference sequence). CDR3 length equals 14 residues. This chain's CDR3 is CASSLLGQNSPLHF. CDR3 DNA: TGTGCCAGCAGTTTACTGGGGCAGAATTCACCCCTCCACTTT.